This T cell receptor beta chain emerged from a study of cytomegalovirus exposure and HLA in healthy donors. A note on this clone: Its antigen is not known.

PCR primers comprised 60 Vbeta and 13 Jbeta primers. The protocol was immunoSEQ multiplex PCR, while the TCRdb copy is restricted to in-frame clones and leaves out a portion. The sample contains about 180,000 clones, 84% of which appear only once. CDR1 MGHRA and CDR2 YSYEKL come from the germline V gene. This CDR3 comprises 16 residues. Whole-study results and caveats: Indistinguishability led to the exclusion of some V segments, TRBV6-2 and TRBV6-3 included. A later analysis showed that HLA-associated TCR beta chains had undergone more clonal expansion than equally common others. Across donors, most TCRs were seen rarely, yet some public ones were widespread.

The chain carries TRBV4-1 and TRBJ2-5; 9 nucleotides line up with TRBD2. The assigned J gene may be wrong: the sequence end matches TRBJ2-7 better. Sequenced sample: PBMCs. The sequence came from a man aged 18 to 29 in good health and CMV-seronegative. CDR3 residues: CASSRLLAGLSYEQYF. The CDR3 DNA sequence: TGCGCCAGCAGCCGACTACTAGCGGGTCTATCCTACGAGCAGTACTTC.